This passage covers 14 T cell receptor beta chains from one sample sequenced in a study of T cell changes during pregnancy in multiple sclerosis. TCRdb's table, derived via immunoSEQ multiplex PCR, lists solely in-frame clones and lacks some. The table includes 100,000 or so clones, about 94% detected once. Sequencing used peripheral blood, obtained before pregnancy. Receptor source: a female donor with multiple sclerosis, enrolled in a pregnancy study.

J is TRBJ1-2 and V is TRBV18, with D perhaps TRBD1 (6 bases). V lost 3 bases, J lost 7 bases, and 9 bases lay in between. Germline CDR1 KGHSH, CDR2 LQKENI. The CDR3 is 12 residues long. The CDR3 protein is CASSPSQGGYTF. The CDR3 bases are TGTGCCAGCTCACCCTCACAGGGTGGCTACACCTTC.

V usage is TRBV27 and J usage is TRBJ2-2; 7 nucleotides line up with TRBD1. The CDR3 contains 13 residues. Germline CDR1 MNHEY, CDR2 SMNVEV (reference sequence). V shed 7 bases and J 5 bases; nucleotides not matched to a gene: 4. The CDR3 nucleotides are TGTGCCAGCACCAACAGGGGAACCGGGGAGCTGTTTTTT. Translated: CASTNRGTGELFF.

The chain has TRBV19 and TRBJ2-7, with 8 positions matching TRBD1. V lost 5 bases and J lost 5; bases outside the gene matches: 11. The CDR3 spans 15 residues. CDR1 and CDR2 (germline): LNHDA, SQIVND (reference sequence). CDR3 amino acids: CASSGSGTGENEQYF. CDR3 DNA sequence: TGTGCCAGTAGTGGGTCCGGGACAGGTGAGAACGAGCAGTACTTC.

As DNA, the CDR3 is TGTGCCAGCAGCTTTCCGGGAACTGGGGCCAACGTCCTGACTTTC. This translates into CASSFPGTGANVLTF. This rearrangement joins TRBV5-6 to TRBJ2-6; D is perhaps TRBD2 (5 bases). Germline-derived CDR1 and CDR2 are SGHDT and YYEEEE. Trimming took 2 bases from V and 2 from J, leaving 8 bases between them. The CDR3 extends over 15 amino acids. Looking up the rest from reference TRBV5-6 and TRBJ2-6 gives the full variable domain: DAGVTQSPTHLIKTRGQQVTLRCSPKSGHDTVSWYQQALGQGPQFIFQYYEEEERQRGNFPDRFSGHQFPNYSSELNVNALLLGDSALYLCASSFPGTGANVLTFGAGSRLTVL.

J is TRBJ1-1 and V is TRBV6-6; D is uncertain. V shed 2 bases and J shed 1 base, with 8 bases lying between them. Germline values: CDR1 MNHNY, CDR2 SVGAGI (reference sequence). The CDR3 is made up of 14 amino acids. CDR3: CASSYRERNTEAFF. In DNA form, the CDR3 reads TGTGCCAGCAGTTACAGGGAGAGGAACACTGAAGCTTTCTTT.

The chain has TRBV28 and TRBJ1-3; weak D call: TRBD1 (5 bases). Deletions cut 8 bases from V and 0 bases from J, with 11 bases between. This CDR3 comprises 14 residues. Germline loops: CDR1 MDHEN, CDR2 SYDVKM. CDR3 coding DNA: TGTGCCAGCTTTACAGGATTCTCTGGAAACACCATATATTTT. Its translation is CASFTGFSGNTIYF.

The V call is TRBV6-6, the J call TRBJ2-7; 10 bases map to TRBD1. V dropped 4 bases and J dropped 4; count of bases not matched to a gene: 1. From germline, CDR1 is MNHNY and CDR2 SVGAGI (reference sequence). The CDR3 loop spans 13 amino acids. CDR3 nucleotides: TGTGCCAGCAGTTCGGGACAGGGGTACGAGCAGTACTTC. This gives the protein CASSSGQGYEQYF.

This chain joins TRBV11-3 and TRBJ2-2, with a possible D match to TRBD2 (5 bases). The CDR3 length is 14 residues. CDR1 and CDR2 from the germline V gene are SGHNT and YENEEA. The V end was cut by 1 base, the J end by 5 bases, with 8 bases between. CDR3 DNA sequence: TGTGCCAGCAGCTTAGGGGAGACAACCGGGGAGCTGTTTTTT. The encoded protein is CASSLGETTGELFF.

This chain joins TRBV19 and TRBJ2-7; 10 bases align to TRBD1. This CDR3 has 16 amino acids. Germline-derived CDR1 and CDR2 are LNHDA and SQIVND (reference sequence). The V and J ends lost 6 bases and 7 bases, in that order; junction bases with no gene match: 15. The CDR3, as DNA: TGTGCCAGTAGCACTATCCCGGGACAGGGGACGGGGGAGCAGTACTTC. Its protein product is CASSTIPGQGTGEQYF.

V and J are TRBV5-6 and TRBJ1-2; 7 positions agree with TRBD1. The V gene end was trimmed by 4 bases and the J gene end by 8 bases; junction bases not matched to a gene: 8. Germline values: CDR1 SGHDT, CDR2 YYEEEE. The CDR3 totals 13 residues. CDR3 coding DNA: TGTGCCAGCAGCCGCGGAGGGGGCGAAGGCTACACCTTC. Amino acid sequence: CASSRGGGEGYTF.

In its sample, this clone was seen once. J is TRBJ2-7 and V is TRBV5-6, with D tentatively TRBD1 (6 bases). The CDR3 is 12 amino acids. Germline CDR1 SGHDT, CDR2 YYEEEE. V dropped 0 bases and J dropped 6 bases, with 7 bases sitting between them. CDR3: CASSLGRGEQYF. The CDR3 nucleotides are TGTGCCAGCAGCTTGGGCAGGGGCGAGCAGTACTTC.

The chain employs TRBV12-5 and TRBJ2-5; TRBD2 agrees at 7 bases. This CDR3 is 16 amino acids long. Germline V gene sequence: CDR1 LGHNT, CDR2 FRNRAP. V lost 5 bases to trimming and J lost 5 bases; unmatched junction nucleotides: 14. The CDR3 nucleotides are TGTGCTAGTGGTATGGCCGTTACTAGCGTCCCGGAGACCCAGTACTTC. This sequence encodes CASGMAVTSVPETQYF.

The rearrangement joins TRBV19 to TRBJ2-1; 7 positions agree with TRBD2. Germline values: CDR1 LNHDA, CDR2 SQIVND (reference sequence). V was clipped by 3 bases and J by 9 bases; unmatched bases: 14. The length of the CDR3 is 16 residues. The CDR3 DNA sequence: TGTGCCAGTAGTATTTGGGGGGGGGTTGGGGCCCTTGAGCAGTTCTTC. It translates to CASSIWGGVGALEQFF.

This chain links TRBV2 with TRBJ1-2; maybe TRBD1 (5 bases). The CDR3 runs 15 residues. The V gene lost 6 bases and the J gene lost 6 bases, with 20 bases spanning the gap. Germline CDR1 SNHLY, CDR2 FYNNEI. CDR3 region: CASRAAGGKGDGYTF. The CDR3, as DNA: TGTGCCAGCAGGGCCGCCGGGGGGAAGGGTGATGGCTACACCTTC. The whole variable domain, remainder taken from reference TRBV2 and TRBJ1-2, is EPEVTQTPSHQVTQMGQEVILRCVPISNHLYFYWYRQILGQKVEFLVSFYNNEISEKSEIFDDQFSVERPDGSNFTLKIRSTKLEDSAMYFCASRAAGGKGDGYTFGSGTRLTVV.